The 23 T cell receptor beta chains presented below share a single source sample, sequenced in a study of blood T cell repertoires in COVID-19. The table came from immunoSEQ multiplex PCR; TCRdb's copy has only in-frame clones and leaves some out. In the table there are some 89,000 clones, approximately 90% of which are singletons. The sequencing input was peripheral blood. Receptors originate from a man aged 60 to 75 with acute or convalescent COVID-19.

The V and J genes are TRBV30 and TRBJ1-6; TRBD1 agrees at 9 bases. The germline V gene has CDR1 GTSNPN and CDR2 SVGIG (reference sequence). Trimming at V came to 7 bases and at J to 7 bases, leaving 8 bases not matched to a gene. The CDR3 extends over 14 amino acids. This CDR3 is CASGTGRENSPLHF. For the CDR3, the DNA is TGTGCCTCCGGGACAGGGCGTGAGAATTCACCCCTCCACTTT.

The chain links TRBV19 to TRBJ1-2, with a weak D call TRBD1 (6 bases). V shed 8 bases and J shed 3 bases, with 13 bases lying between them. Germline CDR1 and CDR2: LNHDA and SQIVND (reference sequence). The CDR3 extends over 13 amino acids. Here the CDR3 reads CASLRGNYYGYTF. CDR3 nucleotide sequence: TGTGCCAGTCTAAGGGGGAATTACTATGGCTACACCTTC.

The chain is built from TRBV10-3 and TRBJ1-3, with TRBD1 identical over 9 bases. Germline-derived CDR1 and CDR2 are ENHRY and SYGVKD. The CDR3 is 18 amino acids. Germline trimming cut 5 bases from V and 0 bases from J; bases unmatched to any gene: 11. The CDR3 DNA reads TGTGCCATCAGTCTTCAACCCACAGGGGGCGGCTCTGGAAACACCATATATTTT. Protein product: CAISLQPTGGGSGNTIYF.

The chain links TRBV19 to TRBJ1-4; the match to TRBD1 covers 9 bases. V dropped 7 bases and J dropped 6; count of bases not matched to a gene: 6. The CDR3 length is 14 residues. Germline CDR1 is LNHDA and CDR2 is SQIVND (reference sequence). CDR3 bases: TGTGCCAGTACCCGGGGACAGGGAGATGAAAAACTGTTTTTT. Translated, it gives CASTRGQGDEKLFF.

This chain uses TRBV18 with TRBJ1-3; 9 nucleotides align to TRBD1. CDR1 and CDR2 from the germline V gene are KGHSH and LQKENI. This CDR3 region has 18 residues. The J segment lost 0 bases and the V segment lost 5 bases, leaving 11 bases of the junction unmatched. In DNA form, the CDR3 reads TGTGCCAGCTCAGCCGGGACAGGGATTCTTATCTCTGGAAACACCATATATTTT. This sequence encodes CASSAGTGILISGNTIYF.

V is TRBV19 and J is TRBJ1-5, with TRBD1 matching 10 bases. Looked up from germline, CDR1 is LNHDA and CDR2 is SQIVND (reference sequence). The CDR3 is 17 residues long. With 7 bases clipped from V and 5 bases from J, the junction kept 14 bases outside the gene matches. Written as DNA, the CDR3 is TGTGCCAGTACCCCTCGGAGGGACAGGGGAGGGGATCAGCCCCAGCATTTT. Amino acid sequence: CASTPRRDRGGDQPQHF.

The CDR3 DNA reads as TGTGCCAGCAGCTTCTTAGGGGCACACGGGGAGCTGTTTTTT. Its protein product is CASSFLGAHGELFF. The V gene is TRBV7-2, the J gene TRBJ2-2; TRBD1 is a possible D gene (5 bases). Between the trimmed V and J ends, which lost 3 bases and 7 bases, there was a span of 12 bases. Germline assignment: CDR1 SGHTA and CDR2 FQGNSA. The CDR3 runs 14 residues.

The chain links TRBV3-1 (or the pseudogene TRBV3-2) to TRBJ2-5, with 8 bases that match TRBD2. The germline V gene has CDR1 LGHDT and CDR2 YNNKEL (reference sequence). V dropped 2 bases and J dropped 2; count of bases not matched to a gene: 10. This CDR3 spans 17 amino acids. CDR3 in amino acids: CASSQSRGLGSQETQYF. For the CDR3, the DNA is TGTGCCAGCAGCCAATCAAGGGGACTAGGCTCGCAAGAGACCCAGTACTTC.

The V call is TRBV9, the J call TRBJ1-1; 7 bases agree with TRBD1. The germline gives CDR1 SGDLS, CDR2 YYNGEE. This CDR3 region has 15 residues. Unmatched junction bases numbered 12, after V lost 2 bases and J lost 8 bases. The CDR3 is CASSVPDRRPPEAFF. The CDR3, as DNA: TGTGCCAGCAGCGTCCCGGACAGGCGTCCTCCCGAAGCTTTCTTT.

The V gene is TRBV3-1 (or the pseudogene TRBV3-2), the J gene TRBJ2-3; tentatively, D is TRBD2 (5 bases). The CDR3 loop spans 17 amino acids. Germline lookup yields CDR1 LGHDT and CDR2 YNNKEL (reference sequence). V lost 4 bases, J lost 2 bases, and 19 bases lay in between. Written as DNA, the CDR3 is TGTGCCAGCAGCCCCCAACCCGGACGGGGAAACACAGATACGCAGTATTTT. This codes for CASSPQPGRGNTDTQYF.

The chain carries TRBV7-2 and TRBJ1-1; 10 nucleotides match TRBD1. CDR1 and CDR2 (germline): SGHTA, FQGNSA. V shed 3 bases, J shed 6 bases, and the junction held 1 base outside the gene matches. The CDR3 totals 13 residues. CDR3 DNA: TGTGCCAGCAGCTTCGGACAGGGGGCTGAAGCTTTCTTT. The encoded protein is CASSFGQGAEAFF.

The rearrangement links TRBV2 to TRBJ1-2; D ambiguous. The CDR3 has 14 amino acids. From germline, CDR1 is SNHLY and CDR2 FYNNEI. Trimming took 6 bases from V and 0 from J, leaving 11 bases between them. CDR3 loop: CASRPTGANYGYTF. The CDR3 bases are TGTGCCAGCAGACCGACGGGAGCTAACTATGGCTACACCTTC.

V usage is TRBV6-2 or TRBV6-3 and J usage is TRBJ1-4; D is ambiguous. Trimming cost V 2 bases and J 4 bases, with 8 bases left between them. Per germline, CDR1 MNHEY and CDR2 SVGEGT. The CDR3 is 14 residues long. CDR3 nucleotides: TGTGCCAGCAGTTACGACACCTTTAATGAAAAACTGTTTTTT. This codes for CASSYDTFNEKLFF.

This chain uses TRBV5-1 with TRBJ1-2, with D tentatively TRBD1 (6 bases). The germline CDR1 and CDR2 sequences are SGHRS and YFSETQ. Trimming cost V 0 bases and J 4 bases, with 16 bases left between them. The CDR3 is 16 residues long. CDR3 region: CASSLGGGPTGYGYTF. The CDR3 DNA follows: TGCGCCAGCAGCTTGGGAGGGGGACCCACAGGCTATGGCTACACCTTC.

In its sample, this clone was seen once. CDR3: CASSWGRRNTEAFF. CDR3 coding DNA: TGTGCCAGCAGCTGGGGGAGGAGGAACACTGAAGCTTTCTTT. The chain carries TRBV5-8 and TRBJ1-1, with D perhaps matching TRBD1 (5 bases). The germline V gene encodes CDR1 SGHTS and CDR2 YDEGEE. The CDR3 length is 14 residues. The V end was cut by 3 bases, the J end by 1 base, with 10 bases between. Complete variable domain (other parts from reference TRBV5-8 and TRBJ1-1): EAGVTQSPTHLIKTRGQQATLRCSPISGHTSVYWYQQALGLGLQFLLWYDEGEERNRGNFPPRFSGRQFPNYSSELNVNALELEDSALYLCASSWGRRNTEAFFGQGTRLTVV.

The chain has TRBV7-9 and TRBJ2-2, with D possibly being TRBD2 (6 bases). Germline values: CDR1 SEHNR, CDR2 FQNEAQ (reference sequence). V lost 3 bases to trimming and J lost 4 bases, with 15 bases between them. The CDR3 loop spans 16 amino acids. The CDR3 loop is CASSFPRGGTTGELFF. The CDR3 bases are TGTGCCAGCAGCTTCCCTCGGGGAGGAACCACCGGGGAGCTGTTTTTT.

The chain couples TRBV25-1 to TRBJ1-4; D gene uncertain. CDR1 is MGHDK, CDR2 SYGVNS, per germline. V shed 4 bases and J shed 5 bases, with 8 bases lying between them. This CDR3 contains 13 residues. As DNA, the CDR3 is TGTGCCAGCAGTGGAGGCAGAAATGAAAAACTGTTTTTT. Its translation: CASSGGRNEKLFF. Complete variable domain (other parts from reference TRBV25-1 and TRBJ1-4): EADIYQTPRYLVIGTGKKITLECSQTMGHDKMYWYQQDPGMELHLIHYSYGVNSTEKGDLSSESTVSRIRTEHFPLTLESARPSHTSQYLCASSGGRNEKLFFGSGTQLSVL.

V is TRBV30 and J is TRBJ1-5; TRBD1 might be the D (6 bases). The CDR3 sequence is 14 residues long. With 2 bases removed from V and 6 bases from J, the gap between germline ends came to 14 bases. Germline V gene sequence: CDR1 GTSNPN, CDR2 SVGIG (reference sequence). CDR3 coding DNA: TGTGCCTGGAGTCTTGGGCAGGGGTCTCAGCCCCAGCATTTT. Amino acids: CAWSLGQGSQPQHF.

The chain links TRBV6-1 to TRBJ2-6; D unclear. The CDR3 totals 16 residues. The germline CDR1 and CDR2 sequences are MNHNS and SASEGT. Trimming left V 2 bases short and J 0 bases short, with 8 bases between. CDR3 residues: CASSEFMYSGANVLTF. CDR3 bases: TGTGCCAGCAGTGAATTTATGTACTCTGGGGCCAACGTCCTGACTTTC.

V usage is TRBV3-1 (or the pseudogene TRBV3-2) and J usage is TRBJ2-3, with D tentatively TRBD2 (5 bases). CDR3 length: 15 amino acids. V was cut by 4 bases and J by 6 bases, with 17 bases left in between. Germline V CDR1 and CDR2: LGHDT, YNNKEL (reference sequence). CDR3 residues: CASSPSASGVDTQYF. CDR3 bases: TGTGCCAGCAGCCCTTCGGCCTCCGGGGTGGATACGCAGTATTTT.

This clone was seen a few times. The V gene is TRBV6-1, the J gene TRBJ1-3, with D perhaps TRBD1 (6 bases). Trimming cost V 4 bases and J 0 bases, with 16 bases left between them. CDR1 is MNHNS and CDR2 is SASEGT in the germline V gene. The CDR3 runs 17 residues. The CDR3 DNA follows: TGTGCCAGCAGTGTACAGGGTAAAAAGCCCTCTGGAAACACCATATATTTT. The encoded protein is CASSVQGKKPSGNTIYF.

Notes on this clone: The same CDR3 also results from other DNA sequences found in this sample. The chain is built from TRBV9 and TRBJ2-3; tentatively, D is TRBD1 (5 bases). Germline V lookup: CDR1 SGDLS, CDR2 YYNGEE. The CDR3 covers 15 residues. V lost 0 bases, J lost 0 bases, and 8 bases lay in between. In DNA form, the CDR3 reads TGTGCCAGCAGCGTAGGACAGACTAGCACAGATACGCAGTATTTT. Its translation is CASSVGQTSTDTQYF.

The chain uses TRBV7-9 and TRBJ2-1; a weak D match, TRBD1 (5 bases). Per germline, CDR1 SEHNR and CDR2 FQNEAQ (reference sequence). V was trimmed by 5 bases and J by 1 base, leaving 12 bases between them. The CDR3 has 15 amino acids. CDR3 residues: CASSPVGASYNEQFF. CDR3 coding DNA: TGTGCCAGCAGCCCAGTAGGGGCGTCCTACAATGAGCAGTTCTTC.